This T cell receptor beta chain was sequenced for a study of graft-versus-host responses after intestinal transplantation. Study-wide background: Each recipient received a multivisceral, liver-intestinal, or isolated intestinal graft. All recipients were given anti-thymocyte globulin induction, and tacrolimus and steroids were then administered for approximately 3 years.

Germline V gene sequence: CDR1 SGDLS, CDR2 YYNGEE. The CDR3 runs to 14 residues. The germline V and J ends were trimmed by 4 bases and 7 bases, with 17 bases remaining between them. About this clone itself: Its antigen is unknown.

Assay: immunoSEQ multiplex PCR; the TCRdb copy retains only in-frame clones and omits some. The sample contains tens of thousands of clones, approximately 94% of which appear only once. Study-level points and caveats: Subjects displaying graft-donor T cell macrochimerism possessed elevated graft-versus-host to host-versus-graft clonal ratios inside allografts. Recipient marrow held GvH clones, some first seen in ileum or blood.

The sequence came from a human donor who was the organ donor for an intestinal transplant. This sequence joins TRBV9 and TRBJ2-5; a possible D gene is TRBD2 (6 bases). Sequencing was performed on unstimulated CD4+ T cells sorted from spleen or lymph node cells, taken before transplant. CDR3 sequence reads: CASSRGFEEGTQYF. CDR3 bases: TGTGCCAGCAGCCGGGGATTTGAGGAGGGGACCCAGTACTTC.